The 19 T cell receptor beta chains listed next were all sequenced from one sample in a study of shared clonotypes between healthy human individuals. The naive CD8 population came from CD45RO-negative cells selected for CCR7, without terminally differentiated effector memory CD45RA+ cells. Libraries were prepared by immunoSEQ multiplex PCR; TCRdb keeps only in-frame clonotypes and omits some of them. The sample gives about 800,000 clones, 90% to 97% of which show up once; less than 0.25% is in the top ten. Sequencing used naive CD8+ T cells sorted from blood. These receptors originate from a man aged 25-45 years in good health.

The chain combines TRBV13 with TRBJ2-7; TRBD2 agrees at 8 bases. Trimming removed 5 bases from V and 5 bases from J; junction bases left unmatched: 8. Per the germline V gene, CDR1 is PRHDT and CDR2 is FYEKMQ (reference sequence). The CDR3 is 14 amino acids. The CDR3 DNA follows: TGTGCCAGCAGCCCGGGAGGGCCGAGTGACGAGCAGTACTTC. Residues: CASSPGGPSDEQYF.

This clone was seen once. V gene TRBV29-1 combines with J gene TRBJ2-7, with D maybe TRBD1 (6 bases). Germline V gene data show CDR1 as SQVTM and CDR2 as ANQGSEA. V shed 5 bases and J shed 6 bases, with 17 bases lying between them. This CDR3 is 13 amino acids long. The CDR3, as DNA: TGCAGCGTTCGCCTGGGGGCGGAGGTCGAGCAGTACTTC. Its protein is CSVRLGAEVEQYF.

Worth noting for this clone: Other DNA sequences in the sample encode the same CDR3. The chain carries TRBV27 and TRBJ2-7; D gene ambiguous. Germline V gene lookup returns CDR1 MNHEY and CDR2 SMNVEV (reference sequence). Trimming cost V 2 bases and J 5 bases, with 1 base left between them. The CDR3 runs to 10 residues. The CDR3 nucleotides read TGTGCCAGCAGTTTAAACGAGCAGTACTTC. Encoded protein: CASSLNEQYF.

V and J are TRBV7-8 and TRBJ2-1; 13 bases align to TRBD2. With 0 bases clipped from V and 0 bases from J, the junction kept 5 bases outside the gene matches. This CDR3 comprises 19 residues. Germline V gives CDR1 SGHVS, CDR2 FQNEAQ. In DNA form, the CDR3 reads TGTGCCAGCAGCTTAGCGGGGACTAGCGGGGTGAGCTCCTACAATGAGCAGTTCTTC. This codes for CASSLAGTSGVSSYNEQFF.

The chain recombines TRBV19 with TRBJ2-1; TRBD2 agrees at 7 bases. This CDR3 is 13 amino acids long. V shed 10 bases and J 12 bases; nucleotides not matched to a gene: 15. CDR1 and CDR2 from the germline V gene are LNHDA and SQIVND (reference sequence). The CDR3 bases are TGTGCCACCTCTCCGGGACTACGCCTGTCGCAGTTCTTC. This sequence encodes CATSPGLRLSQFF. Complete variable domain (other parts from reference TRBV19 and TRBJ2-1): DGGITQSPKYLFRKEGQNVTLSCEQNLNHDAMYWYRQDPGQGLRLIYYSQIVNDFQKGDIAEGYSVSREKKESFPLTVTSAQKNPTAFYLCATSPGLRLSQFFGPGTRLTVL.

This clone was recorded only once. The chain recombines TRBV7-9 with TRBJ2-2; no clear D gene. The CDR3 is 14 amino acids. The V end lost 7 bases, the J end lost 1 base, and 10 bases lay between the germline ends. Germline V gene lookup returns CDR1 SEHNR and CDR2 FQNEAQ (reference sequence). The CDR3 nucleotides are TGTGCCAGCAACCCCACAGAGAACACCGGGGAGCTGTTTTTT. Its translation is CASNPTENTGELFF.

For this clone: Relative to the germline gene, one junction end is altered; a read error may explain this. The chain links TRBV7-7 to TRBJ2-5; D is possibly TRBD2 (6 bases). The CDR3 consists of 14 residues. In germline, CDR1 is SSHAT, CDR2 FNYEAQ (reference sequence). CDR3 nucleotide sequence: TGTGCTAGCAGCCGTGCGGCGGGGCAAGAGACCCAGTACTTC. Translation gives CASSRAAGQETQYF.

The gene calls are TRBV2 and TRBJ2-7, with TRBD1 matching over 7 bases. Germline CDR1 and CDR2: SNHLY and FYNNEI. The CDR3 covers 10 residues. V lost 10 bases to trimming and J lost 9 bases; unmatched junction nucleotides: 6. CDR3 sequence reads: CATLRDRQYF. The DNA for the CDR3 is TGTGCCACCCTCCGGGACAGGCAGTACTTC. The whole variable domain, remainder taken from reference TRBV2 and TRBJ2-7, is EPEVTQTPSHQVTQMGQEVILRCVPISNHLYFYWYRQILGQKVEFLVSFYNNEISEKSEIFDDQFSVERPDGSNFTLKIRSTKLEDSAMYFCATLRDRQYFGPGTRLTVT.

This chain connects TRBV7-9 to TRBJ2-7; 9 bases are shared with TRBD1. Losses at the gene ends were 5 bases for V and 4 bases for J; bases not matched to a gene: 12. CDR1 and CDR2 (germline): SEHNR, FQNEAQ (reference sequence). This CDR3 has 16 amino acids. CDR3 amino acids: CASSASGDRDIYEQYF. The DNA for the CDR3 is TGTGCCAGCAGCGCCTCTGGGGACAGGGATATTTACGAGCAGTACTTC.

The rearrangement uses TRBV11-2 and TRBJ1-5; D unclear. Germline CDR1 SGHAT, CDR2 FQNNGV. V was shortened by 2 bases and J by 0 bases, with 5 bases between the two germline ends. This CDR3 has 14 residues. The CDR3 DNA reads TGTGCCAGCAGCTTAACCAATAGCAATCAGCCCCAGCATTTT. Protein product: CASSLTNSNQPQHF.

This CDR3 reads CASSLVRDNEQFF. The CDR3 DNA reads TGTGCCAGCAGCTTGGTCAGGGACAATGAGCAGTTCTTC. V gene TRBV7-6 combines with J gene TRBJ2-1, with D tentatively TRBD1 (5 bases). CDR1 and CDR2 (germline): SGHVS, FNYEAQ. This CDR3 contains 13 residues. Trimming removed 3 bases from V and 5 bases from J, with 8 bases in between. Variable domain in full (rest from reference TRBV7-6 and TRBJ2-1): GAGVSQSPRYKVTKRGQDVALRCDPISGHVSLYWYRQALGQGPEFLTYFNYEAQQDKSGLPNDRFSAERPEGSISTLTIQRTEQRDSAMYRCASSLVRDNEQFFGPGTRLTVL.

This chain connects TRBV7-8 to TRBJ1-5; D uncertain. Germline V lookup: CDR1 SGHVS, CDR2 FQNEAQ. V lost 0 bases and J lost 1, with 10 bases in between. The CDR3 is 16 residues long. Here the CDR3 reads CASSLARVPSNQPQHF. CDR3 nucleotides: TGTGCCAGCAGCTTAGCGAGGGTTCCCAGCAATCAGCCCCAGCATTTT. Combining the CDR3 with reference TRBV7-8 and TRBJ1-5 gives the whole variable domain GAGVSQSPRYKVAKRGQDVALRCDPISGHVSLFWYQQALGQGPEFLTYFQNEAQLDKSGLPSDRFFAERPEGSVSTLKIQRTQQEDSAVYLCASSLARVPSNQPQHFGDGTRLSIL.

The chain has TRBV5-6 and TRBJ2-3, with unresolved D. Germline CDR1 SGHDT, CDR2 YYEEEE. CDR3 length: 12 residues. Trimming cost V 4 bases and J 4 bases, with 7 bases left between them. The CDR3 here is CASSPGPDTQYF. The CDR3 DNA is TGTGCCAGCAGCCCGGGTCCAGATACGCAGTATTTT.

As for this clone: This sample includes further DNA sequences coding for the same CDR3. This rearrangement joins TRBV6-1 to TRBJ2-7; D uncertain. The CDR3 extends over 11 amino acids. Germline values: CDR1 MNHNS, CDR2 SASEGT. Trimming removed 4 bases from V and 2 bases from J, with 3 bases in between. This chain's CDR3 is CASSGTYEQYF. The CDR3 DNA reads as TGTGCCAGCAGTGGGACCTACGAGCAGTACTTC.

The chain joins TRBV27 to TRBJ2-3; tentative D call: TRBD1 (7 bases). V lost 4 bases to trimming and J lost 1 base, with 18 bases between them. In germline, CDR1 is MNHEY, CDR2 SMNVEV (reference sequence). The CDR3 length is 17 residues. Here the CDR3 reads CASSSLWSGGRTDTQYF. DNA of the CDR3: TGTGCCAGCAGTTCTCTCTGGTCAGGGGGGCGCACAGATACGCAGTATTTT.

The V call is TRBV5-1, the J call TRBJ1-2; weak D call: TRBD1 (5 bases). Trimming took off 4 bases at V and 6 bases at J, with 10 bases between the two ends. Germline V lookup: CDR1 SGHRS, CDR2 YFSETQ. This CDR3 comprises 12 residues. For the CDR3, the DNA is TGCGCCAGCAGCCCCGACAGAAATGGCTACACCTTC. Protein: CASSPDRNGYTF.

The chain links TRBV2 to TRBJ1-2, with D tentatively TRBD1 (5 bases). The V gene lost 2 bases and the J gene lost 0 bases, with 10 bases spanning the gap. The length of the CDR3 is 15 residues. Germline V gene lookup returns CDR1 SNHLY and CDR2 FYNNEI. CDR3 region: CASSEKGDANYGYTF. As DNA, the CDR3 is TGTGCCAGCAGTGAAAAAGGGGACGCTAACTATGGCTACACCTTC.

The chain combines TRBV11-2 with TRBJ1-3; D is ambiguous. Germline values: CDR1 SGHAT, CDR2 FQNNGV. The CDR3 has 16 residues. The V end was cut by 1 base, the J end by 1 base, with 11 bases between. CDR3 protein: CASSLGRTPSGNTIYF. DNA for the CDR3: TGTGCCAGCAGCTTAGGACGAACACCTTCTGGAAACACCATATATTTT.

The V call is TRBV27, the J call TRBJ2-7; TRBD2 matches at 9 bases. V lost 0 bases to trimming and J lost 3 bases; unmatched junction nucleotides: 9. Per germline, CDR1 MNHEY and CDR2 SMNVEV (reference sequence). This CDR3 is built from 17 residues. In DNA form, the CDR3 reads TGTGCCAGCAGTTTATCGGGGGCGGGAGGGTTATTCTACGAGCAGTACTTC. Encoded protein: CASSLSGAGGLFYEQYF.